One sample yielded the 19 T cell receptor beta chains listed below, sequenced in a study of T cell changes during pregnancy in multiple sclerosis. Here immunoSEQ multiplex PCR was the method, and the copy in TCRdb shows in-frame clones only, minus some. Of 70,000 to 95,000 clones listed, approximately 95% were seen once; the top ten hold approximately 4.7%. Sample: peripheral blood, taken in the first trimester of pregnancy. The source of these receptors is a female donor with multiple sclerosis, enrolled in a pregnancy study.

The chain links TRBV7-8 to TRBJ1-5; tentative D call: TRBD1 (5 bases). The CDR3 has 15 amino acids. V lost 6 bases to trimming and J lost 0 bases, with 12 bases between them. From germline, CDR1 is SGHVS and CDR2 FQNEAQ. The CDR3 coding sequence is TGTGCCAGCAGTGACCAGGGTTTTAGCAATCAGCCCCAGCATTTT. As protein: CASSDQGFSNQPQHF.

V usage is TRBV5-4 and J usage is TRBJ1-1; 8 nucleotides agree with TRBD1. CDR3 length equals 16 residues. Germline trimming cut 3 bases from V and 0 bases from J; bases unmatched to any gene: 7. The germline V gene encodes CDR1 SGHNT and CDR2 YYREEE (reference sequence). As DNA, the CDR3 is TGTGCCAGCAGCTACCCGACAGGGGACTTGAACACTGAAGCTTTCTTT. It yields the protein CASSYPTGDLNTEAFF.

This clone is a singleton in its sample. As DNA, the CDR3 is TGTGCCAGCAGTCACCTGGAGGTTTTATACGAGCAGTACTTC. Its protein product is CASSHLEVLYEQYF. This rearrangement joins TRBV28 to TRBJ2-7, with a possible D match to TRBD2 (5 bases). CDR3 length: 14 amino acids. The germline V and J ends were trimmed by 5 bases and 4 bases, with 15 bases remaining between them. In germline, CDR1 is MDHEN, CDR2 SYDVKM. The complete variable domain, with remaining parts taken from reference TRBV28 and TRBJ2-7, reads DVKVTQSSRYLVKRTGEKVFLECVQDMDHENMFWYRQDPGLGLRLIYFSYDVKMKEKGDIPEGYSVSREKKERFSLILESASTNQTSMYLCASSHLEVLYEQYFGPGTRLTVT.

The CDR3 loop reads CARSLGTQGTYNSPLHF. The CDR3 DNA follows: TGTGCCAGAAGCTTGGGGACACAGGGGACCTATAATTCACCCCTCCACTTT. The genes are TRBV5-3 and TRBJ1-6, with 7 bases that match TRBD1. TRBV5-3 is treated as an ORF (open reading frame) with a function not yet certain. This CDR3 has 17 residues. After removal of 0 bases from V and 2 bases from J, the junction contained 5 bases not matched to a gene.

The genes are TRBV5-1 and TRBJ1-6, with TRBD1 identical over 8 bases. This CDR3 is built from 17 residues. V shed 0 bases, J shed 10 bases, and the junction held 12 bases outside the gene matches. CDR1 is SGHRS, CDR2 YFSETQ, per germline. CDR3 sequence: CASSLGTGTGDSSPLHF. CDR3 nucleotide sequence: TGCGCCAGCAGCTTGGGGACCGGGACAGGCGATAGCTCACCCCTCCACTTT.

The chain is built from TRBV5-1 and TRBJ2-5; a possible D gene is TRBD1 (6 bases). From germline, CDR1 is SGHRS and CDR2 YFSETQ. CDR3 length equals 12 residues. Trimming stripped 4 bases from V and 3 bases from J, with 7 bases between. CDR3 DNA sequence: TGCGCCAGCAGCCGGACAGAAGAGACCCAGTACTTC. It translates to CASSRTEETQYF.

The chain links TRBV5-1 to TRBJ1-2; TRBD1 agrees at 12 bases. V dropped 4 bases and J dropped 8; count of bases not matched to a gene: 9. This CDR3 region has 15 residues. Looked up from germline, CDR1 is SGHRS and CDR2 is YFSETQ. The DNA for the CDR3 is TGCGCCAGCAGCCTTAGTTCCGGGACAGGGGGCGGCTACACCTTC. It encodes CASSLSSGTGGGYTF.

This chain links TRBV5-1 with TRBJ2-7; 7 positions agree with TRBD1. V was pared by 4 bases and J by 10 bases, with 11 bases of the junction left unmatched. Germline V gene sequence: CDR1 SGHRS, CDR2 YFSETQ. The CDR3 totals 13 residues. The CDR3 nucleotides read TGCGCCAGCAGCCCCGGACAGGAGCTGCTCCAGTACTTC. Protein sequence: CASSPGQELLQYF.

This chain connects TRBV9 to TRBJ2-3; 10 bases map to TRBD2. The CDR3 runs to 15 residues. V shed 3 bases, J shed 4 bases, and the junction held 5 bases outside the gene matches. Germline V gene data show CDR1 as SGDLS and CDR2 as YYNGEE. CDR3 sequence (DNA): TGTGCCAGCAGCGGTAGCGGGGGGTCATCAGATACGCAGTATTTT. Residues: CASSGSGGSSDTQYF.

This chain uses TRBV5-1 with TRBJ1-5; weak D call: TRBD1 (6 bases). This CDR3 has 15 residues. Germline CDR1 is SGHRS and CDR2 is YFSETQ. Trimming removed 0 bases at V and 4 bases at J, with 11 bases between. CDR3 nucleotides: TGCGCCAGCAGCTTGGCGACAGGTCCGAATCAGCCCCAGCATTTT. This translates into CASSLATGPNQPQHF.

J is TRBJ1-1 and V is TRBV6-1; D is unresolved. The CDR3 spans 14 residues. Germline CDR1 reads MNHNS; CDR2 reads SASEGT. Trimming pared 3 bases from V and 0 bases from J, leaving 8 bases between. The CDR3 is CASSEAIMNTEAFF. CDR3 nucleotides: TGTGCCAGCAGTGAGGCAATCATGAACACTGAAGCTTTCTTT.

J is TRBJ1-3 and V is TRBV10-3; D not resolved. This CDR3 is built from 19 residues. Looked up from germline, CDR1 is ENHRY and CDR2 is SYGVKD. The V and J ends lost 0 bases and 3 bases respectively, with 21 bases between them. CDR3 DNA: TGTGCCATCAGTGAGTCAGCGGGAGAAATTCGAACGAGTGGAAACACCATATATTTT. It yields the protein CAISESAGEIRTSGNTIYF.

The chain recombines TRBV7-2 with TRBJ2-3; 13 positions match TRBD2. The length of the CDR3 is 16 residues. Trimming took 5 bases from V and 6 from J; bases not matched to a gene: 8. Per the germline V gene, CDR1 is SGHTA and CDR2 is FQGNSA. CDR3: CASSTTSGGASDTQYF. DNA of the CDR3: TGTGCCAGCAGCACCACTAGCGGGGGGGCTTCTGATACGCAGTATTTT. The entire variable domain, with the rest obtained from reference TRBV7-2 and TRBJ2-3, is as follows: GAGVSQSPSNKVTEKGKDVELRCDPISGHTALYWYRQSLGQGLEFLIYFQGNSAPDKSGLPSDRFSAERTGGSVSTLTIQRTQQEDSAVYLCASSTTSGGASDTQYFGPGTRLTVL.

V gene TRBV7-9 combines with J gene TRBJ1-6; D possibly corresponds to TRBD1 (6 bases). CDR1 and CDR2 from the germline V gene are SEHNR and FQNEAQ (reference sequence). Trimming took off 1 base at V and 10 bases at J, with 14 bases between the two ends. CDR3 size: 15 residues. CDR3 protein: CASSLEGGGQSPLHF. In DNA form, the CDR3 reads TGTGCCAGCAGCTTAGAAGGGGGGGGACAATCACCCCTCCACTTT. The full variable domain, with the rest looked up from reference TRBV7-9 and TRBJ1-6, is DTGVSQNPRHKITKRGQNVTFRCDPISEHNRLYWYRQTLGQGPEFLTYFQNEAQLEKSRLLSDRFSAERPKGSFSTLEIQRTEQGDSAMYLCASSLEGGGQSPLHFGNGTRLTVT.

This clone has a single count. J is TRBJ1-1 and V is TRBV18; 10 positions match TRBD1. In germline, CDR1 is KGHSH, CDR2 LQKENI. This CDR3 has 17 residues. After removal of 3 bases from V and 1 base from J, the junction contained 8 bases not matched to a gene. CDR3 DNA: TGTGCCAGCTCACCGCCCTTGACAGGGGGCCGGAACACTGAAGCTTTCTTT. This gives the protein CASSPPLTGGRNTEAFF. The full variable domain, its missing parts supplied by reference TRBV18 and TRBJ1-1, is NAGVMQNPRHLVRRRGQEARLRCSPMKGHSHVYWYRQLPEEGLKFMVYLQKENIIDESGMPKERFSAEFPKEGPSILRIQQVVRGDSAAYFCASSPPLTGGRNTEAFFGQGTRLTVV.

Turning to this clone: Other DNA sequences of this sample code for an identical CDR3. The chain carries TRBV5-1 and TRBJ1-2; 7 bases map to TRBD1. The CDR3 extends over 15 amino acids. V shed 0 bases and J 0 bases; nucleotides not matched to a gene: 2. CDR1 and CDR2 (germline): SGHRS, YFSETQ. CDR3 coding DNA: TGCGCCAGCAGCTTGGGACAGGGAGCTAACTATGGCTACACCTTC. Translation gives CASSLGQGANYGYTF.

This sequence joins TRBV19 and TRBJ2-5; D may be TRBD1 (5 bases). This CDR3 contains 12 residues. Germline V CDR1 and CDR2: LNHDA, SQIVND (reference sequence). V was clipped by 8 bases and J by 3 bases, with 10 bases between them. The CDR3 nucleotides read TGTGCCAGTTCGGGCAGGGAAGAGACCCAGTACTTC. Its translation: CASSGREETQYF.

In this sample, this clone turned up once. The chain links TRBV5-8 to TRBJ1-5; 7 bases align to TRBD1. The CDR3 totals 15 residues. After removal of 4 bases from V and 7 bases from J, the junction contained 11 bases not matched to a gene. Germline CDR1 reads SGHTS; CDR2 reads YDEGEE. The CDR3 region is CASSGSGQVWQPQHF. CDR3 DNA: TGTGCCAGCAGCGGGAGCGGACAGGTATGGCAGCCCCAGCATTTT.

The CDR3 coding sequence is TGTGCCAGCAGTTACGGGGACAGAGAGCAGTTCTTC. Amino acid sequence: CASSYGDREQFF. The chain is built from TRBV6-5 and TRBJ2-1, with 7 bases identical to TRBD1. This CDR3 is built from 12 residues. The V and J ends lost 2 bases and 10 bases, in that order; junction bases with no gene match: 2. Germline loops: CDR1 MNHEY, CDR2 SVGAGI.